Below are 18 T cell receptor beta chains sequenced from a single sample in a study of CD8+ T cells in alopecia areata. Sequencing templates came from extracted RNA that was reverse transcribed into cDNA. Clones were sequenced by immunoSEQ multiplex PCR, and TCRdb holds only the in-frame ones, with some missing. Among some 200,000 clones, 58% were seen once, and the ten largest hold 5.5%. Treatment reported: oral pan-JAK inhibitor, 5-10 mg twice daily. The material was CD4+ T cells sorted from blood, obtained at week 24, from a patient treated with tofacitinib. All receptors come from a human donor with alopecia areata.

This clone appeared a few times. This rearrangement joins TRBV5-1 to TRBJ2-2, with D possibly matching TRBD2 (5 bases). Deletions cut 1 base from V and 2 bases from J, with 9 bases between. CDR1 and CDR2 from the germline V gene are SGHRS and YFSETQ. The CDR3 spans 15 residues. Written as DNA, the CDR3 is TGCGCCAGCAGCTTGACAGCGGACAACACCGGGGAGCTGTTTTTT. Its translation: CASSLTADNTGELFF.

This chain joins TRBV5-6 and TRBJ2-5; 7 bases map to TRBD1. Trimming cost V 5 bases and J 7 bases; bases outside gene matches: 8. The CDR3 runs to 13 residues. Germline CDR1 is SGHDT and CDR2 is YYEEEE. CDR3 sequence (DNA): TGTGCCAGCAGTAGGGACAGCGCCGGGACCCAGTACTTC. Amino acids: CASSRDSAGTQYF.

The CDR3 DNA is TGTGCCAGCAGCCAAGATTGGGGGCAGCGCTACGAGCAGTACTTC. Protein sequence: CASSQDWGQRYEQYF. This chain connects TRBV14 to TRBJ2-7; D possibly corresponds to TRBD1 (6 bases). The germline V gene encodes CDR1 SGHDN and CDR2 FVKESK. The CDR3 totals 15 residues. Between the trimmed V and J ends, which lost 0 bases and 3 bases, there was a span of 12 bases.

CDR3 DNA sequence: TGTGCCAGCAGCCCCGGGGGGCGCAGCGACAATGAGCAGTTCTTC. It yields the protein CASSPGGRSDNEQFF. The genes are TRBV5-6 and TRBJ2-1; TRBD2 is a possible D gene (7 bases). The V end lost 4 bases, the J end lost 5 bases, and 16 bases lay between the germline ends. CDR3 length equals 15 residues. The germline V gene encodes CDR1 SGHDT and CDR2 YYEEEE.

The gene calls are TRBV5-1 and TRBJ2-1, with 9 bases fitting TRBD1. Germline CDR1 reads SGHRS; CDR2 reads YFSETQ. The CDR3 extends over 16 amino acids. With V trimmed by 1 base and J by 1 base, 3 bases remained unmatched. The CDR3 DNA follows: TGCGCCAGCAGCTTGAGGGGACAGGGATCCTACAATGAGCAGTTCTTC. It is translated as CASSLRGQGSYNEQFF.

This clone was detected only a few times. This chain links TRBV25-1 with TRBJ1-3, with D unresolved. Germline V gene data show CDR1 as MGHDK and CDR2 as SYGVNS. Trimming removed 3 bases at V and 4 bases at J, with 10 bases between. The CDR3 loop spans 14 amino acids. This chain's CDR3 is CASSDHVPGNTIYF. The CDR3 DNA reads TGTGCCAGCAGTGACCACGTTCCGGGAAACACCATATATTTT.

The rearrangement links TRBV15 to TRBJ1-3; TRBD1 is a possible D gene (5 bases). Trimming took off 2 bases at V and 1 base at J, with 6 bases between the two ends. Germline CDR1 is LNHNV and CDR2 is YYDKDF (reference sequence). This CDR3 has 14 amino acids. The CDR3: CATSRQGSGNTIYF. The CDR3 DNA sequence: TGTGCCACCAGCAGACAGGGATCTGGAAACACCATATATTTT.

The chain couples TRBV6-1 to TRBJ2-5; D is ambiguous. The germline V gene encodes CDR1 MNHNS and CDR2 SASEGT. The CDR3 contains 11 residues. Trimming took 8 bases from V and 7 from J, leaving 11 bases between them. CDR3 coding DNA: TGTGCCAGCGGTTGGGAAGGGACCCAGTACTTC. As protein: CASGWEGTQYF.

The genes are TRBV5-4 and TRBJ2-5; the D gene could be TRBD1 or TRBD2 (6 bases each). The germline CDR1 and CDR2 sequences are SGHNT and YYREEE (reference sequence). V gave up 4 bases and J gave up 5 bases, with 24 bases separating them. CDR3 length: 17 residues. The CDR3 nucleotides read TGTGCCAGCAGCATTGATTCGGGGGCCGAGCCGTGGGAGACCCAGTACTTC. This gives the protein CASSIDSGAEPWETQYF.

This clone has just a few counts. CDR3 sequence (DNA): TGTGCCAGCAGTTACTCGAAAGGGGCGGGGGAAAAACTGTTTTTT. It translates to CASSYSKGAGEKLFF. J is TRBJ1-4 and V is TRBV6-6, with D perhaps matching TRBD1 (5 bases). The germline V gene has CDR1 MNHNY and CDR2 SVGAGI (reference sequence). The V and J ends lost 0 bases and 8 bases respectively, with 13 bases between them. The CDR3 length is 15 residues.

This sequence joins TRBV25-1 and TRBJ2-5, with TRBD1 as a possible D gene (6 bases). The CDR3 sequence is 14 residues long. V was pared by 4 bases and J by 1 base, with 10 bases between. From germline, CDR1 is MGHDK and CDR2 SYGVNS. CDR3 protein: CASSGQAFQETQYF. CDR3 sequence (DNA): TGTGCCAGCAGTGGACAGGCCTTCCAAGAGACCCAGTACTTC.

V gene TRBV29-1 combines with J gene TRBJ1-2; no clear D gene. With 4 bases removed from V and 0 bases from J, the gap between germline ends came to 12 bases. CDR1 SQVTM and CDR2 ANQGSEA come from the germline V gene. CDR3 length equals 14 residues. CDR3 coding DNA: TGCAGCGTTGGGGCCCGGTTTACTAACTATGGCTACACCTTC. The encoded protein is CSVGARFTNYGYTF.

This clone was detected a few times. This rearrangement joins TRBV4-3 to TRBJ2-3, with TRBD2 matching over 13 bases. The CDR3 contains 18 residues. Unmatched junction bases numbered 12, after V lost 4 bases and J lost 5 bases. Per germline, CDR1 LGHNA and CDR2 YSLEER. The CDR3 DNA is TGCGCCAGCAGCCCCCACCCGACTAGCGGGGGGCAGAGAGATACGCAGTATTTT. Amino acids: CASSPHPTSGGQRDTQYF.

The sample holds one count of this clone. The chain is built from TRBV27 and TRBJ1-2; 8 bases align to TRBD1. The CDR3 spans 13 residues. Germline CDR1 MNHEY, CDR2 SMNVEV (reference sequence). V dropped 4 bases and J dropped 2; count of bases not matched to a gene: 0. CDR3: CASSYRGNYGYTF. The CDR3 DNA sequence: TGTGCCAGCAGTTACAGGGGGAACTATGGCTACACCTTC.

This clone showed up just a few times. The V and J genes are TRBV5-1 and TRBJ2-7, with D maybe TRBD2 (5 bases). The CDR3 has 13 amino acids. With 2 bases removed from V and 5 bases from J, the gap between germline ends came to 11 bases. Germline-derived CDR1 and CDR2 are SGHRS and YFSETQ. As DNA, the CDR3 is TGCGCCAGCAGCTTCGGGGTCGGGGACGAGCAGTACTTC. Its protein is CASSFGVGDEQYF.

The chain employs TRBV6-1 and TRBJ2-7; possibly TRBD2 for D (6 bases). CDR1 is MNHNS, CDR2 SASEGT, per germline. The CDR3 sequence is 14 residues long. V dropped 7 bases and J dropped 0 bases, with 13 bases sitting between them. The CDR3: CASKRLGSSYEQYF. DNA of the CDR3: TGTGCCAGCAAGAGACTAGGTAGCTCCTACGAGCAGTACTTC.

The CDR3 here is CASSTEGANYGYTF. DNA for the CDR3: TGCGCCAGCAGCACCGAGGGAGCTAACTATGGCTACACCTTC. The V call is TRBV5-1, the J call TRBJ1-2; D call uncertain. The CDR3 is made up of 14 amino acids. V lost 4 bases and J lost 0, with 10 bases in between. The V gene's germline CDR1 is SGHRS and CDR2 YFSETQ.

The V gene is TRBV5-6, the J gene TRBJ2-1, with 8 bases matching TRBD2. After removal of 3 bases from V and 3 bases from J, the junction contained 8 bases not matched to a gene. There are 16 residues in the CDR3. Germline V gene data show CDR1 as SGHDT and CDR2 as YYEEEE. CDR3 sequence reads: CASSSITSGNYNEQFF. In DNA, the CDR3 is TGTGCCAGCAGCTCGATCACTAGCGGTAACTACAATGAGCAGTTCTTC.